This TCR beta chain was captured in a study of identical twins. The study's findings and limits: Invariant MAIT and iNKT cells are populations that could partly confound zero-insertion analyses. Low generation probability was overrepresented in out-of-frame alpha sequences shared by twins.

A single record per CDR3 protein comes from TCRdb applying MiXCR to the 5' RACE reads. This sample has approximately 550,000 distinct CDR3 sequences; 20% to 25% occur once, and the top ten carry 0.45% to 0.5%. This clonotype was seen a handful of times. Its antigen is as yet unknown. Per the germline V gene, CDR1 is MNHEY and CDR2 is SVGAGI. V shed 4 bases, J shed 2 bases, and the junction held 5 bases outside the gene matches. The CDR3 loop spans 15 amino acids. These data are also associated with another study on yellow fever vaccine responses in identical twins.

The sequencing sample was made of CD4+ T cells sorted from blood. This receptor was identified in a woman aged 18-29 years in good health. The V and J genes are TRBV6-5 and TRBJ2-7, with TRBD1 identical over 10 bases. CDR3 coding DNA: TGTGCCAGCAGTTCCCCCGGGACAGGGGCCTACGAGCAGTACTTC. It encodes CASSSPGTGAYEQYF.